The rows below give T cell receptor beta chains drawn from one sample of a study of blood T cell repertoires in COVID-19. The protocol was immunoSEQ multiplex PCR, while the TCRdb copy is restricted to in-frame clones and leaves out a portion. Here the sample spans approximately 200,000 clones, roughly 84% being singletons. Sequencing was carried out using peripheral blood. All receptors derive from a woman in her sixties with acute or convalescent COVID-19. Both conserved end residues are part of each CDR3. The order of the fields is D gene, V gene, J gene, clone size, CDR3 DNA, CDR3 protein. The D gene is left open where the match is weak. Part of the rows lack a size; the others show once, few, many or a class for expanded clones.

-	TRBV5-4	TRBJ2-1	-	TGTGCCAGCGCCCGGGTCAGGGGAAAGTCGCAGTTCTTC	CASARVRGKSQFF
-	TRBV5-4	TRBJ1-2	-	TGTGCCAGCAGCTTGGCGCAGGGGAATAACTATGGCTACACCTTC	CASSLAQGNNYGYTF
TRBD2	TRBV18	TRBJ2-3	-	TGTGCCAGCTCACCCCGGACTAGCGGGGGCCACACAGATACGCAGTATTTT	CASSPRTSGGHTDTQYF
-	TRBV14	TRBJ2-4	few	TGTGCCAGCAGCCGCGGACAGTTCGGTGACATTCAGTACTTC	CASSRGQFGDIQYF
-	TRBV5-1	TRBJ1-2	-	TGCGCCAGCAGCTTACTACAGGGTTCGGATGGCTACACCTTC	CASSLLQGSDGYTF
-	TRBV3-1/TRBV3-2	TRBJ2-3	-	TGTGCCAGCAGCCACGATGTAGCGGTAGATACGCAGTATTTT	CASSHDVAVDTQYF
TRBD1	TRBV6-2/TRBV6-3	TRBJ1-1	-	TGTGCCAGCAGTTACGACAGGGTAACCGAAGCTTTCTTT	CASSYDRVTEAFF
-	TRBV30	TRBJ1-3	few	TGTGCCTGGGGCAGGGGCTACATATATTTT	CAWGRGYIYF
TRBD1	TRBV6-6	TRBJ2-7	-	TGTGCCAGCAGTTACTCGCCGGGACAGGGATATGACGAGCAGTACTTC	CASSYSPGQGYDEQYF
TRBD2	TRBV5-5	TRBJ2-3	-	TGTGCCAGCAGCTTCCTAGCGGGGGGTGATACGCAGTATTTT	CASSFLAGGDTQYF
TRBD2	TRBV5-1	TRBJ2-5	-	TGCGCCAGCAGCGGACTAGCGGGGCGTCAAGAGACCCAGTACTTC	CASSGLAGRQETQYF
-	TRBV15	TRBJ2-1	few	TGTGCCACCAGCAGAGGGGGCTTGGGTTCCTACAATGAGCAGTTCTTC	CATSRGGLGSYNEQFF
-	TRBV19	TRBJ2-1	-	TGTGCCAGTAGTGCAAAGGCACTAGTCTCCAACAATGAGCAGTTCTTC	CASSAKALVSNNEQFF
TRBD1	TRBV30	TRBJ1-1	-	TGTGCCTGGAGACGGACAGGGAACACTGAAGCTTTCTTT	CAWRRTGNTEAFF
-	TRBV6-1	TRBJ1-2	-	TGTGCCAGCAGTGAACGCTACTCCTCAATCTTTAACTATGGCTACACCTTC	CASSERYSSIFNYGYTF
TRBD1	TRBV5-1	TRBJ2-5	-	TGCGCCAGCAGCCAAGGGACAGGGGGCGAGGAGACCCAGTACTTC	CASSQGTGGEETQYF
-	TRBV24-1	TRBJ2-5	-	TGTGCCACCAGTGACGTCAGACAGACCCAAGAGACCCAGTACTTC	CATSDVRQTQETQYF
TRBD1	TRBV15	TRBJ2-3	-	TGTGCCACCAGCAGAGATCTGGGACAGGGCCCGTGGGGTACGCAGTATTTT	CATSRDLGQGPWGTQYF
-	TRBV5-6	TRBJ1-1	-	TGTGCCAGCAGCTTCAGCACGGCGGCTGAAGCTTTCTTT	CASSFSTAAEAFF
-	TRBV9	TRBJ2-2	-	TGTGCCAGCAGCGCCGAGGGAGGGAGGGGGGGCACCGGGGAGCTGTTTTTT	CASSAEGGRGGTGELFF
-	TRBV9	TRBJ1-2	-	TGTGCCAGCAGCGCCGAATGGGGGGGCTATGGCTACACCTTC	CASSAEWGGYGYTF
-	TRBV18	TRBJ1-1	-	TGTGCCAGCTCACTTGGCAGGGACACTGAAGCTTTCTTT	CASSLGRDTEAFF
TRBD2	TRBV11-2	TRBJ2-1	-	TGTGCCAGCAGCTTACCGGGGGGTCGCAATGAGCAGTTCTTC	CASSLPGGRNEQFF
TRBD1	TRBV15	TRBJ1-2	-	TGTGCCACCAGCAGGGATAGACAGGGTGGCTACACCTTC	CATSRDRQGGYTF
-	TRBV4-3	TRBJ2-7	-	TGCGCCAGCAGCCAAGAGTGGCACTACGAGCAGTACTTC	CASSQEWHYEQYF
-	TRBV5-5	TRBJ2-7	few	TGTGCCAGCAGCTTGGTTGTCAGCTACGAGCAGTACTTC	CASSLVVSYEQYF
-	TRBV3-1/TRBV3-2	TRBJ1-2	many	TGTGCCAGCAGCCAAGTCCCCCGGAGGGTAAGCACCTTC	CASSQVPRRVSTF
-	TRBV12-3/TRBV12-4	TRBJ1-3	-	TGTGCCAGCCAGGCAAGCTCTGGAAACACCATATATTTT	CASQASSGNTIYF